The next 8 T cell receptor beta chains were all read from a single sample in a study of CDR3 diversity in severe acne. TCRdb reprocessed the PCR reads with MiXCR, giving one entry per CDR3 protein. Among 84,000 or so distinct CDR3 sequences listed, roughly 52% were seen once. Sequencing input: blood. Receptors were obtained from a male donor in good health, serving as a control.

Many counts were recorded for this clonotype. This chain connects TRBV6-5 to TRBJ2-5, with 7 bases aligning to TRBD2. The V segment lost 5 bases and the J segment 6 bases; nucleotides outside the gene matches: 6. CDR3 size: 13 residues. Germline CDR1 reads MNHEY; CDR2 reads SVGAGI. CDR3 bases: TGTGCCAGCAGTGGCCCGGGGGGAAAGACCCAGTACTTC. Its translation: CASSGPGGKTQYF.

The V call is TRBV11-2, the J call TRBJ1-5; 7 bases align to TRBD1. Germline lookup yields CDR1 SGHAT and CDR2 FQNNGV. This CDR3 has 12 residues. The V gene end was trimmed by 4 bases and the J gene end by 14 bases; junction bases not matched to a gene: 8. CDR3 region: CASSSGTVLEHF. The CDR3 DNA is TGTGCCAGCAGCTCGGGGACAGTTCTCGAGCATTTT.

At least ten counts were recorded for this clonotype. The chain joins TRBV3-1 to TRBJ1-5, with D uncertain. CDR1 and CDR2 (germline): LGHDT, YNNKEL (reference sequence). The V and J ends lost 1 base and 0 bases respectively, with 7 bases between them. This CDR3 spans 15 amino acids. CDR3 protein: CASSQAGDSNQPQHF. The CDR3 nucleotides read TGTGCCAGCAGCCAAGCCGGGGATAGCAATCAGCCCCAGCATTTT.

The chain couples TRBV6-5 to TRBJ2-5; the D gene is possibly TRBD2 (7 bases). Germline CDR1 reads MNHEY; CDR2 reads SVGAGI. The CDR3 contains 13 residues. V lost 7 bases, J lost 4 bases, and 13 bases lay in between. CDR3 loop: CASMRGGGETQYF. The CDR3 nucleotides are TGTGCCAGCATGAGGGGGGGCGGAGAGACCCAGTACTTC.

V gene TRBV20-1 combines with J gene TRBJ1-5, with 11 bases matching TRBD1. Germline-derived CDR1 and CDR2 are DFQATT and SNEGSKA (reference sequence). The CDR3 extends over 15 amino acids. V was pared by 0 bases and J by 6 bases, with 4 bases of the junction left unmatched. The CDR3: CSARDTGTGGQPQHF. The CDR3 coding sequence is TGCAGTGCTAGAGACACCGGGACAGGGGGTCAGCCCCAGCATTTT.

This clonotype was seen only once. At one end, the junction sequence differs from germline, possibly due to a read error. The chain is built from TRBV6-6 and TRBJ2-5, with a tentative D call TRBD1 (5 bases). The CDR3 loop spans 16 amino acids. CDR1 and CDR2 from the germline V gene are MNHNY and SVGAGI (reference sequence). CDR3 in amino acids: CASSPGTGSLQEAQYF. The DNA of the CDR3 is TGTGCCAGCAGTCCCGGAACAGGCTCCCTCCAAGAGGCCCAGTACTTC.

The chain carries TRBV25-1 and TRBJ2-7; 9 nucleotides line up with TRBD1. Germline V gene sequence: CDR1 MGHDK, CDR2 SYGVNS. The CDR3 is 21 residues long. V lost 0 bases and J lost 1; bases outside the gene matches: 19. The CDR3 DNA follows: TGTGCCAGCAGTGAATATATTAAGGTAGGGGACAGGGTCACGTTTTCCTACGAGCAGTACTTC. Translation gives CASSEYIKVGDRVTFSYEQYF.

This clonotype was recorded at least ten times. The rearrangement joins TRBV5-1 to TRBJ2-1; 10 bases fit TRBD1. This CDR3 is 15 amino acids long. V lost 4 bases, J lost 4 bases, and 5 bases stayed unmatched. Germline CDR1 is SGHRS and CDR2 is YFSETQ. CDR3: CASSQGQGVYNEQFF. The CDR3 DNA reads TGCGCCAGCAGCCAAGGACAGGGGGTGTACAATGAGCAGTTCTTC.